This entry is about one T cell receptor beta chain. Its target is unknown. This entry is derived from a study of chemoradiotherapy in HPV16-positive cancers. Repertoires were sampled repeatedly during chemoradiotherapy. Here immunoSEQ multiplex PCR was the method, and the copy in TCRdb shows in-frame clones only, minus some. The data hold approximately 52,000 clones, with roughly 90% observed a single time. Study findings and constraints: During treatment, candidate HPV-specific clones and E7-related motifs expanded in tumor.

The junction had 6 bases not matched to a gene; V was cut back by 4 bases and J by 8 bases. The CDR3 consists of 16 residues. Germline V gene lookup returns CDR1 SGHRS and CDR2 YFSETQ. The chain links TRBV5-1 to TRBJ2-1; 16 nucleotides align to TRBD2. The sequence was collected from a human donor with HPV-associated anogenital cancer. This material consisted of blood, taken from a patient who underwent chemoradiotherapy. The CDR3 nucleotides read TGCGCCAGCAGCGGGGGGACTAGCGGGAGGGAGGATGAGCAGTTCTTC. This encodes CASSGGTSGREDEQFF.